What follows describes a single T cell receptor (beta chain). Produced via immunoSEQ multiplex PCR; TCRdb's table is partial and in-frame only. The data hold around 180,000 clones, with roughly 88% observed a single time. This entry is derived from a study of control samples from healthy donors and cancer patients. The CDR3 sequence is 15 residues long. CDR1 is LGHDT and CDR2 is YNNKEL in the germline V gene (reference sequence). The junction had 4 bases not matched to a gene; V was cut back by 4 bases and J by 7 bases. Sequenced material: blood. The receptor was isolated from a woman in her 30s in good health. This chain uses TRBV3-1 (or the pseudogene TRBV3-2) with TRBJ1-6; TRBD1 agrees at 10 bases. CDR3 sequence (DNA): TGTGCCAGCAGCCCGGGACAGGGGTTCAATTCACCCCTCCACTTT. This codes for CASSPGQGFNSPLHF.